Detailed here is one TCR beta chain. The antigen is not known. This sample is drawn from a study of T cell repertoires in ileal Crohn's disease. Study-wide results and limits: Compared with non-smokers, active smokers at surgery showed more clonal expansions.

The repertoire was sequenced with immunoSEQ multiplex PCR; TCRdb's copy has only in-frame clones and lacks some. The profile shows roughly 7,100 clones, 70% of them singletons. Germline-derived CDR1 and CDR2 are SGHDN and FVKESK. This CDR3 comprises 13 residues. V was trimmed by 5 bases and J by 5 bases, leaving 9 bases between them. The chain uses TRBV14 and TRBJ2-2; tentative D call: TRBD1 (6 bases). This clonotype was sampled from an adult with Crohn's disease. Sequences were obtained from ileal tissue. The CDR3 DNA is TGTGCCAGCAGCGTACAGGGAACCGGGGAGCTGTTTTTT. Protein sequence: CASSVQGTGELFF.